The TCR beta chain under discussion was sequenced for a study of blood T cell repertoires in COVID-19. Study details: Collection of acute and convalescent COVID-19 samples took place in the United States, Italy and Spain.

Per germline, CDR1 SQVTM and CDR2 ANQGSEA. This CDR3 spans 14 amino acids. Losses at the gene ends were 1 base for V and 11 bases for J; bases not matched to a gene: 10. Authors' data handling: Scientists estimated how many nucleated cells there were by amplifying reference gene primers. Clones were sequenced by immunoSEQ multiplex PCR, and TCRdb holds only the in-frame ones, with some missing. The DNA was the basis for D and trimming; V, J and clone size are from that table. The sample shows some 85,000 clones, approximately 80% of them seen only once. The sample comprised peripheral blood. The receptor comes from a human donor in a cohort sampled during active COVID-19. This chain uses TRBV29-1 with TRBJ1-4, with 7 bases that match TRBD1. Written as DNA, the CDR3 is TGCAGCGTTGAAGGATACAGGGGTGTTGAGAAACTGTTTTTT. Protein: CSVEGYRGVEKLFF.